This T cell receptor beta chain was retrieved from a study of tumor-infiltrating lymphocytes in primary liver carcinoma. The overall study: Surgical resection was the treatment these patients received for primary liver carcinoma.

A word on this clonotype: Its antigen is as yet unknown. An end of the junction does not agree with germline; a read error may underlie this.

From 400 to 550 ng total RNA, TCR beta cDNA was generated with a primer in the constant region. Generation of the TCR beta libraries relied on three nested multiplex PCR rounds using slightly modified ARM-PCR. TRBV1-TRBV30 forward primers paired with a C-beta reverse primer were used in the first two PCR rounds, which ran approximately 11 cycles each. TCRdb re-called the multiplex PCR reads through MiXCR, storing one row per CDR3 protein. The sample records fewer than 350,000 distinct CDR3 sequences, 60% to 80% being singletons. The CDR3 spans 17 residues. The germline CDR1 and CDR2 sequences are SGHNT and YYREEE (reference sequence). The study's findings and limits: Blood had a significantly lower top-250-clone fraction than tumors did (p = 0.039).

Blood RNA originated from unsorted whole blood, with germline DNA additionally extracted. The clonotype originates from a man aged 40-50 years with primary liver carcinoma and hepatitis B virus infection. What was sequenced was peripheral blood. The rearrangement uses TRBV5-4 and TRBJ2-1, with a tentative D call TRBD2 (6 bases). The CDR3 loop is CVSSPTGPSAGYNEQFF. The CDR3 region has the DNA TGTGTCAGCAGCCCTACAGGACCCTCGGCGGGGTACAATGAGCAGTTCTTC.